The source of this T cell receptor (beta chain) is a study of human thymus T cells. General study points: Apparent skewing of V and J gene usage characterized both thymic and blood repertoires. Related research examined unrelated individuals and reported that their thymic repertoires overlapped highly.

This table comes from immunoSEQ multiplex PCR, and its TCRdb copy is limited to in-frame clones, with some not included. The repertoire has 55,000 to 85,000 clones, over 85% of them found once; the top ten carry about 0.03%. As concerns this clone: Its antigen is not known.

Corrective heart surgery yielded resections, and these provided the thymus tissue. Each of the donors was a healthy Finnish infant who was undergoing open corrective cardiac surgery for congenital heart defects. The CDR3 extends over 18 amino acids. V was clipped by 2 bases and J by 7 bases; unmatched bases: 13. Germline values: CDR1 ENHRY, CDR2 SYGVKD. The TCR sequence derives from a girl in the first two years of life with a congenital heart defect but otherwise immunologically healthy. Sequenced material: thymus tissue. This chain connects TRBV10-3 to TRBJ2-1, with 11 bases identical to TRBD2. Written as DNA, the CDR3 is TGTGCCATCAGTGAGGTTCCTAGCGGGAGGAACCAGGGAAATGAGCAGTTCTTC. It yields the protein CAISEVPSGRNQGNEQFF.